The table lists the clone carrying this TCR beta chain with a few counts. Its antigen is as yet unknown. This sample stems from a study of response to subunit inactivated influenza vaccine. General observations from the study: Each seasonal flu vaccination may recruit only limited new T cells, authors suggested.

One entry per CDR3 protein, called by TCRdb with MiXCR from the RT-PCR reads. The sample has 590,000 or so distinct CDR3 sequences; 12% to 15% are singletons. The CDR3 runs 15 residues. Germline values: CDR1 SEHNR, CDR2 FQNEAQ (reference sequence). Losses at the gene ends were 5 bases for V and 3 bases for J; bases not matched to a gene: 9. The chain couples TRBV7-9 to TRBJ1-1; 7 bases match TRBD1. Sequenced material: PBMCs from blood, taken around 15 days before vaccination. This receptor was obtained from a man aged 50-59 years who received an inactivated influenza vaccine. The CDR3 sequence: CASSPVTGWDTEAFF. The CDR3 DNA sequence: TGTGCCAGCAGCCCCGTGACAGGGTGGGACACTGAAGCTTTCTTT.